The sequence of this TCR beta chain was determined in a study of neoadjuvant anti-PD-1 for oral cavity cancer. Overall study results and limits: Post-nivolumab, blood T cell clonality was significantly elevated in non-responders.

These oral cavity squamous cell carcinomas were HPV-negative and locally advanced. The length of the CDR3 is 13 residues. The V gene lost 6 bases and the J gene lost 6 bases, with 12 bases spanning the gap. CDR1 is SNHLY and CDR2 is FYNNEI in the germline V gene. Method: immunoSEQ multiplex PCR; TCRdb's copy keeps in-frame clones and lacks some. The table shows 15,000 or so clones, with around 62% occurring only once. This clone has a handful of counts. Its cognate antigen is unknown. Sequenced material: PBMCs, taken before nivolumab (anti-PD-1) treatment. The sequence was collected from a person aged 35 to 85 with oral cavity squamous cell carcinoma. The chain is built from TRBV2 and TRBJ1-5, with unresolved D. The CDR3 DNA follows: TGTGCCAGCAGGGCTGGGTTCACTCAGCCCCAGCATTTT. This translates into CASRAGFTQPQHF.